The sequence of this T cell receptor beta chain was determined in a study of human T cells and chemical hapten exposure. From germline, CDR1 is DFQATT and CDR2 SNEGSKA (reference sequence). The CDR3 length is 15 residues. The ends were cut back, 0 bases at V and 3 bases at J, with 12 bases in the middle. Stated time point: patch test 3, about 24 weeks after DPC sensitization. Sample treatment: therapeutic diphenylcyclopropenone sensitization with weekly scalp DPC. TCRdb fed the RACE reads into MiXCR, producing one record per CDR3 protein. In the table there are over 70,000 distinct CDR3 sequences, approximately 11% of which are singletons. This clonotype came up many times.

The TCR comes from a woman aged 25-40 years with alopecia areata. Some clones in this sample may be carry-over from other donors' samples. The chain employs TRBV20-1 and TRBJ1-3, with a possible D match to TRBD1 (6 bases). Material: whole blood, obtained in connection with sensitization to the hapten diphenylcyclopropenone (DPC). CDR3 nucleotide sequence: TGCAGTGCTAGAGATCCCAGGGGAGGTGGAAACACCATATATTTT. Translation gives CSARDPRGGGNTIYF.